Below, one T cell receptor (beta chain) is given with its context. What it binds is unknown. Time point: neoterminal ileum biopsy at postoperative endoscopy, about 6 months after surgery. These data are taken from a study of T cell repertoires in ileal Crohn's disease. Turning to the study itself: Biopsies of the neoterminal ileum at postoperative colonoscopy form M6 samples. Points from the study as a whole: Compared with non-smokers, active smokers at surgery showed more clonal expansions.

Here immunoSEQ multiplex PCR was the method, and the copy in TCRdb shows in-frame clones only, minus some. The sample lists roughly 3,900 clones, roughly 78% occurring once. V was cut by 3 bases and J by 9 bases, with 24 bases left in between. In germline, CDR1 is KGHSH, CDR2 LQKENI. There are 17 residues in the CDR3. The V gene is TRBV18, the J gene TRBJ2-1; TRBD2 might be the D (7 bases). The sample consisted of ileal tissue. The TCR originated in an adult with Crohn's disease. The CDR3 here is CASSPIRQRGQGSEQFF. As DNA, the CDR3 is TGTGCCAGCTCACCGATACGGCAGCGGGGCCAGGGGAGTGAGCAGTTCTTC.